These 8 T cell receptor beta chains were sequenced from one sample in a study of blood T cells in healthy people across ages. Combining a sample-barcoded 5' primer with a J-beta primer mix, a second PCR ran for 7 to 11 cycles. MiXCR was run by TCRdb on the 5' RACE reads, yielding one entry per CDR3 protein. This sample has roughly 680,000 distinct CDR3 sequences, with under 25% found just once. Material: blood. The receptor set was obtained from a man between 65 and 85 years old in good health.

This clonotype was observed at least ten times. The genes are TRBV15 and TRBJ2-5, with 11 nucleotides matching TRBD2. Germline CDR1 and CDR2: LNHNV and YYDKDF (reference sequence). This CDR3 contains 16 residues. V dropped 3 bases and J dropped 5; count of bases not matched to a gene: 8. The CDR3 is CATSRSLAGGEETQYF. Here the CDR3 DNA reads TGTGCCACCAGCAGGTCCCTAGCGGGAGGTGAGGAGACCCAGTACTTC.

This clonotype was seen a few times. This chain links TRBV7-2 with TRBJ2-5; TRBD1 aligns across 7 bases. The DNA end is a closer match to TRBJ2-1, so the J assignment may be wrong. The CDR3 is 14 amino acids. Germline-derived CDR1 and CDR2 are SGHTA and FQGNSA. As DNA, the CDR3 is TGTGCCAGCAGCCGGGACAGCCCGCCCAATCGGCAGTTCTTC. Translated, it gives CASSRDSPPNRQFF.

This rearrangement joins TRBV3-1 to TRBJ2-5; 7 nucleotides align to TRBD1. V lost 3 bases to trimming and J lost 1 base; unmatched junction nucleotides: 8. This CDR3 has 16 amino acids. Germline CDR1 LGHDT, CDR2 YNNKEL (reference sequence). For the CDR3, the DNA is TGTGCCAGCAGCCAGATCAGGGGGACAGCCCAAGAGACCCAGTACTTC. It specifies CASSQIRGTAQETQYF.

In its sample, this clonotype was seen many times. V usage is TRBV2 and J usage is TRBJ2-1; D may be TRBD2 (5 bases). V gave up 8 bases and J gave up 1 base, with 9 bases separating them. Germline V gives CDR1 SNHLY, CDR2 FYNNEI. There are 13 residues in the CDR3. The CDR3 bases are TGTGCCAGCCAGCGGACTTCCTACAATGAGCAGTTCTTC. It is translated as CASQRTSYNEQFF.

This clonotype has just a few counts. J is TRBJ2-1 and V is TRBV7-2; no reliable D call. There are 15 residues in the CDR3. Per germline, CDR1 SGHTA and CDR2 FQGNSA. Deletions cut 3 bases from V and 3 bases from J, with 12 bases between. CDR3 coding DNA: TGTGCCAGCAGCTTCGTTGTGGCTATCTACAATGAGCAGTTCTTC. Translating it yields CASSFVVAIYNEQFF.

This chain links TRBV20-1 with TRBJ2-2; D remains ambiguous. Looked up from germline, CDR1 is DFQATT and CDR2 is SNEGSKA (reference sequence). The CDR3 totals 12 residues. Trimming shortened V by 3 bases and J by 0 bases, and 2 bases separated the two germline ends. CDR3 region: CSASANTGELFF. The CDR3 nucleotides are TGCAGTGCTAGCGCGAACACCGGGGAGCTGTTTTTT.

In its sample, this clonotype was seen many times. This chain joins TRBV7-2 and TRBJ1-5; 8 bases are a match to TRBD1. From germline, CDR1 is SGHTA and CDR2 FQGNSA. The ends lost 5 bases at V and 4 bases at J; junction bases unmatched: 1. This CDR3 is built from 13 residues. The CDR3 nucleotides read TGTGCCAGCAGCCGACAGGGGAATCAGCCCCAGCATTTT. Translated: CASSRQGNQPQHF.

The chain recombines TRBV7-2 with TRBJ2-3, with D possibly matching TRBD2 (6 bases). Germline V CDR1 and CDR2: SGHTA, FQGNSA. The CDR3 is made up of 16 amino acids. Trimming shortened V by 0 bases and J by 6 bases, and 16 bases separated the two germline ends. CDR3 in amino acids: CASSLAPGGGWDTQYF. CDR3 DNA sequence: TGTGCCAGCAGCTTAGCCCCCGGTGGGGGGTGGGATACGCAGTATTTT. The variable domain in full, with the rest retrieved from reference TRBV7-2 and TRBJ2-3, is GAGVSQSPSNKVTEKGKDVELRCDPISGHTALYWYRQSLGQGLEFLIYFQGNSAPDKSGLPSDRFSAERTGGSVSTLTIQRTQQEDSAVYLCASSLAPGGGWDTQYFGPGTRLTVL.